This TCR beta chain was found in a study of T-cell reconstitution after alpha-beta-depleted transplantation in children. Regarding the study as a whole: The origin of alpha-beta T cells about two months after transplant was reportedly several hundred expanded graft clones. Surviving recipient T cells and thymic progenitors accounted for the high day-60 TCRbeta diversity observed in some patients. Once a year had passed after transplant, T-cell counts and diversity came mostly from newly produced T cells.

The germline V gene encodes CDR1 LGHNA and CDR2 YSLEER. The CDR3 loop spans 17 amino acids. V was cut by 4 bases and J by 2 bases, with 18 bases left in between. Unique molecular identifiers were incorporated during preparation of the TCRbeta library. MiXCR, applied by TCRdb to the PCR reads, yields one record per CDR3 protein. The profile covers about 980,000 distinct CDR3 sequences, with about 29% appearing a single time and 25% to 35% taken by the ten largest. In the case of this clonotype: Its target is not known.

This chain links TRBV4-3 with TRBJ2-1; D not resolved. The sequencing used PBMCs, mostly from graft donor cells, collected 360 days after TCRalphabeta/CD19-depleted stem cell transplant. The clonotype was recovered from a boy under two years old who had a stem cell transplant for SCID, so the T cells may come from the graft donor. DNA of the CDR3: TGCGCCAGCAGCCTCCTACGCGGATCAAGTGCCTACAATGAGCAGTTCTTC. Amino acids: CASSLLRGSSAYNEQFF.